This T cell receptor (beta chain) was sequenced in a study of metastatic and nonmetastatic thyroid tumors. Background on the study: For malignant and benign thyroid patients, tumor or nodule tissue and blood were the sources whose repertoires were compared.

Study processing details: Built for papillary thyroid cancer, a distant-metastasis classifier drew on CDR3 differences across clinicopathological groups. TCRdb reprocessed the PCR reads using MiXCR. Clone size and V and J calls follow TCRdb, not the original study. This table has some 26,000 clones, 3.7% appearing once. V was pared by 1 base and J by 8 bases, with 14 bases between. CDR3 length equals 15 residues. Germline V gene sequence: CDR1 SGHTA, CDR2 FQGNSA. This clone is categorized as medium-sized. What it binds is unknown. Regarding the study as a whole: Across blood and tumor, TCR beta diversity in malignant thyroid tumors was reportedly significantly higher than in benign nodules.

All patients were treatment-naive before thyroid surgery. The source of this sequence is a male donor with papillary thyroid cancer or a benign thyroid nodule (not recorded which). Some clones in this sample may be carry-over from other donors' samples. V and J are TRBV7-2 and TRBJ1-4; D gene unclear. Input material: blood. The DNA of the CDR3 is TGTGCCAGCAGCTTAGGATCGGGTCATAGGGAAAAACTGTTTTTT. It is translated as CASSLGSGHREKLFF. The full variable domain, rest sourced from reference TRBV7-2 and TRBJ1-4, is GAGVSQSPSNKVTEKGKDVELRCDPISGHTALYWYRQSLGQGLEFLIYFQGNSAPDKSGLPSDRFSAERTGGSVSTLTIQRTQQEDSAVYLCASSLGSGHREKLFFGSGTQLSVL.